This T cell receptor (beta chain) was obtained from a study of early T cells in non-severe SARS-CoV-2 infection. About the study: Bulk RNA taken from unsorted whole blood was sequenced, leaving chains unpaired. Study-level points and caveats: Anti-spike CD8 responses were favored in VDJdb matching, and private and CD4 specificities were missed.

The TCR library protocol was used to attach unique molecular identifiers. These identifiers were attached to individual cDNA molecules. TCRdb independently ran MiXCR on the 5' RACE reads; one entry per CDR3 protein. The repertoire holds about 83,000 distinct CDR3 sequences, with roughly an eighth as singletons. This clonotype was found many times. What it recognizes is unknown. This CDR3 contains 12 residues. Germline lookup yields CDR1 ENHRY and CDR2 SYGVKD. Deletions cut 3 bases from V and 5 bases from J, with 7 bases between. The sequenced material came from whole blood. This TCR came from an adult who was a healthcare worker with PCR-confirmed SARS-CoV-2 infection or an uninfected control (not recorded which). The rearrangement uses TRBV10-3 and TRBJ1-1; no clear D. The chain's CDR3 is CAISDSGTEAFF. CDR3 in DNA: TGTGCCATCAGTGACTCCGGGACTGAAGCTTTCTTT.